Listed below are T cell receptor beta chains from one sample, sequenced in a study of blood T cell repertoires in COVID-19. TCRdb's copy holds only in-frame clones and misses some; the assay was immunoSEQ multiplex PCR. The table lists about 190,000 clones, 70% to 90% of them singletons. Sequencing used peripheral blood. Receptor source: a woman aged 40-49 years who had recovered from COVID-19. Both conserved end residues are part of each CDR3. A D gene is named only where the DNA matches it firmly. The listing skips clone size in some rows; elsewhere it reads once, few, many or a size class.

clone_size	v_call	j_call	d_call	cdr3_nt	cdr3_aa
-	TRBV11-2	TRBJ2-5	-	TGTGCCAGCAGCTCCGTCCAAGAGACCCAGTACTTC	CASSSVQETQYF
-	TRBV16	TRBJ1-5	-	TGTGCCAGCAGCCAATCGGGGGGGCAACAGCCCCAGCATTTT	CASSQSGGQQPQHF
-	TRBV7-8	TRBJ1-2	TRBD1	TGTGCCAGCAGCTCGTATGGACAGGGGATTTATGGCTACACCTTC	CASSSYGQGIYGYTF
-	TRBV3-1/TRBV3-2	TRBJ2-1	TRBD2	TGTGCCAGCAGCCCAAGACTTAAAGCGCTAGCGGGAGGTTTCGATGAGCAGTTCTTC	CASSPRLKALAGGFDEQFF
-	TRBV9	TRBJ2-1	TRBD1	TGTGCCAGCAGGCCGCCGGAACAGGGGACCTACAATGAGCAGTTCTTC	CASRPPEQGTYNEQFF
-	TRBV7-8	TRBJ2-5	TRBD2	TGTGCCAGCAGCTCAGCCTCTAGCGGGAGTTTGAGAGAGACCCAGTACTTC	CASSSASSGSLRETQYF
-	TRBV19	TRBJ1-5	TRBD1	TGTGCCAGTAGCGGACAGGCGGGGCAGCCCCAGCATTTT	CASSGQAGQPQHF
-	TRBV9	TRBJ2-2	TRBD2	TGTGCCAGCAGTCCAACTAGCGTTCCCGGGGAGCTGTTTTTT	CASSPTSVPGELFF
-	TRBV6-2/TRBV6-3	TRBJ2-4	TRBD2	TGTGCCAGCAGTTACGGGCTAGCGGGACAAAACATTCAGTACTTC	CASSYGLAGQNIQYF
-	TRBV19	TRBJ1-6	TRBD1	TGTGCCAGTACCGAAACAGGGGGCGGTTGGAATTCACCCCTCCACTTT	CASTETGGGWNSPLHF
-	TRBV5-1	TRBJ1-3	-	TGCGCCAGCAGCTTCAGTCCTCTCTCTGGAAACACCATATATTTT	CASSFSPLSGNTIYF
-	TRBV6-4	TRBJ2-3	TRBD2	TGTGCCAGCAGTGAACGTTTAAGGCGGGAGATGCCAGATACGCAGTATTTT	CASSERLRREMPDTQYF
-	TRBV28	TRBJ2-7	-	TGTGCCAGCAGTTTGGGCCATTACGAGCAGTACTTC	CASSLGHYEQYF
-	TRBV2	TRBJ1-6	TRBD1	TGTGCCAGCAGACAAGGGACAGGGAATTCACCCCTCCACTTT	CASRQGTGNSPLHF
-	TRBV28	TRBJ2-5	TRBD1	TGTGCCAGCAGACTACAGGGGCAAGAGACCCAGTACTTC	CASRLQGQETQYF
-	TRBV5-1	TRBJ2-2	-	TGCGCCAGCAGCAGTCTAGACTCGAACACCGGGGAGCTGTTTTTT	CASSSLDSNTGELFF
-	TRBV29-1	TRBJ2-2	TRBD2	TGCAGCGTTGAATGGGGGGGAGGCGGCACCGGGGAGCTGTTTTTT	CSVEWGGGGTGELFF
many	TRBV9	TRBJ1-2	-	TGTGCCAGCAGCTTGGAGGGGCTGAGCTATGGCTACACCTTC	CASSLEGLSYGYTF
-	TRBV7-2	TRBJ2-2	TRBD2	TGTGCCAGCAGCTTCAAGACTAGCTCCGGGGAGCTGTTTTTT	CASSFKTSSGELFF
-	TRBV6-5	TRBJ2-7	TRBD1	TGTGCCAGCCGCCACGGGACAGGGGTGGACGAGCAGTACTTC	CASRHGTGVDEQYF
-	TRBV7-9	TRBJ2-7	-	TGTGCCAGCAGCCTCCGACAGGTATCCTACGAGCAGTACTTC	CASSLRQVSYEQYF
-	TRBV10-1	TRBJ2-5	TRBD1	TGCGCCAGCAGTGAGCCTAACCGGGACAGCCAAGAGACCCAGTACTTC	CASSEPNRDSQETQYF
-	TRBV4-2	TRBJ2-1	TRBD2	TGTGCCAGCAGCCAACCTGGACTAGCGGGAGAGGGGTCCTACAATGAGCAGTTCTTC	CASSQPGLAGEGSYNEQFF
once	TRBV6-5	TRBJ1-1	-	TGTGCCAGCAGTCCAACAGGGCTGAACACTGAAGCTTTCTTT	CASSPTGLNTEAFF
-	TRBV4-1	TRBJ1-4	-	TGCGCCAGCAGACTAGGGGGGGAGCAACTAAGTGAAAAACTGTTTTTT	CASRLGGEQLSEKLFF
-	TRBV14	TRBJ1-2	-	TGTGCCAGCAGCGGCCGTCGAGGGTTAGGATATGGCTACACCTTC	CASSGRRGLGYGYTF
-	TRBV18	TRBJ2-2	-	TGTGCCAGCTCACCACAGGATAGCGGAGCGAACACCGGGGAGCTGTTTTTT	CASSPQDSGANTGELFF
-	TRBV7-6	TRBJ2-3	-	TGTGCCAGCAGCCCCGTCCCCGGTGGCACAGATACGCAGTATTTT	CASSPVPGGTDTQYF
-	TRBV27	TRBJ1-6	TRBD1	TGTGCCAGCAGGGGACAGTATGGACCCCTCCACTTT	CASRGQYGPLHF
-	TRBV20-1	TRBJ2-7	-	TGCAGTGCTAGTGACGACAGGACCTACGAGCAGTACTTC	CSASDDRTYEQYF
-	TRBV6-5	TRBJ2-7	TRBD2	TGTGCCAGCAGTAACGAGGGCGGGAGTAGCTACGAGCAGTACTTC	CASSNEGGSSYEQYF
-	TRBV4-3	TRBJ2-4	TRBD1	TGCGCCAGCAGCCAATCCGGGACAGGGGGCGCGAGGGACATTCAGTACTTC	CASSQSGTGGARDIQYF
-	TRBV12-3/TRBV12-4	TRBJ2-3	-	TGTGCCAGCAGCCTCAGAGGAGATACGCAGTATTTT	CASSLRGDTQYF